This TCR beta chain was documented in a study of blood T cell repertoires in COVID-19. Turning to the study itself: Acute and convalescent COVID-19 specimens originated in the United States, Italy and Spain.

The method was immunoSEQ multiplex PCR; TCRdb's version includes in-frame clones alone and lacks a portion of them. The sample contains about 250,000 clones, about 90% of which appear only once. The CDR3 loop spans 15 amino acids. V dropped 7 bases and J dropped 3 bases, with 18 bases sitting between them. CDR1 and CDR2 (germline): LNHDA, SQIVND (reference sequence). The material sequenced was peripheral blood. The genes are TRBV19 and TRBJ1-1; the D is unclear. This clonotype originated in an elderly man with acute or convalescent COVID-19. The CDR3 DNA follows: TGTGCCAGTAACCCTGCTCCGCAGCGGGACACTGAAGCTTTCTTT. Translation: CASNPAPQRDTEAFF.